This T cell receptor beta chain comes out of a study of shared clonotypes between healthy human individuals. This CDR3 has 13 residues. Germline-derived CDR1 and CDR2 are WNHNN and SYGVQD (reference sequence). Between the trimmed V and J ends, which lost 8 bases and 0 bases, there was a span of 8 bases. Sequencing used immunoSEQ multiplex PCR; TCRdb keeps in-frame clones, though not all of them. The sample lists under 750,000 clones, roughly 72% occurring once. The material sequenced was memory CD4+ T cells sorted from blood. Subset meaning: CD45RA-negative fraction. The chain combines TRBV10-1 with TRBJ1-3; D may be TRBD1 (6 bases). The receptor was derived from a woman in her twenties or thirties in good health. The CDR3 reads CASSTGSGNTIYF. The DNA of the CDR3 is TGCGCCAGCTCGACAGGCTCTGGAAACACCATATATTTT.